Below, 17 T cell receptor beta chains from the same sample are listed, as sequenced in a study of blood T cell repertoires in COVID-19. Sequenced by immunoSEQ multiplex PCR; TCRdb stores in-frame clones only, minus some. Altogether some 150,000 clones are present, 80% being singletons, with the ten largest covering roughly 0.58%. Material for sequencing was peripheral blood. Every receptor here comes from a man aged 55 to 70 with acute or convalescent COVID-19.

The chain combines TRBV9 with TRBJ2-7; D unclear. The V and J ends lost 0 bases and 7 bases respectively, with 20 bases between them. Germline V gives CDR1 SGDLS, CDR2 YYNGEE. CDR3 size: 16 residues. The CDR3 protein is CASSVGSGASGLEQYF. CDR3 DNA sequence: TGTGCCAGCAGCGTAGGTTCAGGTGCCTCCGGTCTAGAGCAGTACTTC.

The gene calls are TRBV5-5 and TRBJ2-2; 9 bases agree with TRBD1. The CDR3 extends over 16 amino acids. Looked up from germline, CDR1 is SGHKS and CDR2 is YYEKEE (reference sequence). J was trimmed by 6 bases and V by 0 bases; bases with no gene match: 6. CDR3 in amino acids: CASSLAITGGPGELFF. Here the CDR3 DNA reads TGTGCCAGCAGCTTGGCCATCACAGGGGGCCCCGGGGAGCTGTTTTTT.

The rearrangement uses TRBV11-3 and TRBJ2-1; 12 bases line up with TRBD2. The V gene end was trimmed by 4 bases and the J gene end by 5 bases; junction bases not matched to a gene: 3. CDR1 and CDR2 (germline): SGHNT, YENEEA. The CDR3 runs to 15 residues. The CDR3 nucleotides read TGTGCCAGCAGCTCCCTAGCGGGGGGGGACAATGAGCAGTTCTTC. Encoded protein: CASSSLAGGDNEQFF.

This clone was counted a single time. The chain uses TRBV19 and TRBJ2-3; perhaps TRBD1 as D (5 bases). Trimming took 4 bases from V and 3 from J, leaving 5 bases between them. CDR3 length: 12 amino acids. Germline loops: CDR1 LNHDA, CDR2 SQIVND (reference sequence). CDR3 residues: CASSTGTDTQYF. The CDR3 DNA follows: TGTGCCAGTAGTACAGGGACAGATACGCAGTATTTT.

V and J are TRBV5-8 and TRBJ1-4, with 7 bases aligning to TRBD1. CDR3 length: 19 amino acids. Per the germline V gene, CDR1 is SGHTS and CDR2 is YDEGEE. V trimming: 2 bases; J trimming: 4 bases; junction bases outside the gene matches: 17. The CDR3 nucleotides are TGTGCCAGCAGCTTCCTCCGGGGGACAGACCGGCACGGTAATGAAAAACTGTTTTTT. Translated, it gives CASSFLRGTDRHGNEKLFF.

V and J are TRBV7-2 and TRBJ2-5; D is possibly TRBD2 (6 bases). The CDR3 is 13 amino acids. With 5 bases removed from V and 3 bases from J, the gap between germline ends came to 10 bases. Looked up from germline, CDR1 is SGHTA and CDR2 is FQGNSA. CDR3 region: CASSRGLEETQYF. The CDR3, as DNA: TGTGCCAGCAGCCGGGGACTTGAAGAGACCCAGTACTTC.

V usage is TRBV29-1 and J usage is TRBJ2-3; 8 positions agree with TRBD1. Germline V gives CDR1 SQVTM, CDR2 ANQGSEA. The V segment lost 7 bases and the J segment 4 bases; nucleotides outside the gene matches: 4. The CDR3 covers 12 residues. This CDR3 is CSAGQGSDTQYF. Here the CDR3 DNA reads TGCAGCGCTGGACAGGGTTCAGATACGCAGTATTTT.

The V call is TRBV27, the J call TRBJ2-2, with TRBD2 matching 7 bases. Germline lookup yields CDR1 MNHEY and CDR2 SMNVEV (reference sequence). This CDR3 is 17 amino acids long. V was pared by 5 bases and J by 1 base, with 10 bases of the junction left unmatched. CDR3 coding DNA: TGTGCCAGCAGTCCATGGAGGCGGGGGTTGAACACCGGGGAGCTGTTTTTT. Translating it yields CASSPWRRGLNTGELFF.

V usage is TRBV6-5 and J usage is TRBJ1-4, with TRBD1 matching over 7 bases. The CDR3 is made up of 16 amino acids. Germline assignment: CDR1 MNHEY and CDR2 SVGAGI. V lost 2 bases to trimming and J lost 4 bases; unmatched junction nucleotides: 7. This chain's CDR3 is CASSYSPQGYNEKLFF. The CDR3, as DNA: TGTGCCAGCAGTTACAGCCCACAGGGGTATAATGAAAAACTGTTTTTT.

This chain connects TRBV10-3 to TRBJ1-1; TRBD1 agrees at 7 bases. The CDR3 runs to 15 residues. CDR1 is ENHRY, CDR2 SYGVKD, per germline. V dropped 0 bases and J dropped 7; count of bases not matched to a gene: 8. CDR3 protein: CAISESSDRAGEAFF. The CDR3 DNA follows: TGTGCCATCAGTGAGTCGAGCGACAGGGCGGGTGAAGCTTTCTTT.

DNA for the CDR3: TGCGCCAGCAGCCAAGATGAGGGGGCCTACACTGAAGCTTTCTTT. Protein product: CASSQDEGAYTEAFF. This chain uses TRBV4-1 with TRBJ1-1; 7 positions match TRBD1. The CDR3 has 15 residues. The trim removed 0 bases at V and 3 bases at J, leaving 4 bases unmatched. Germline-derived CDR1 and CDR2 are MGHRA and YSYEKL.

This clone was recorded once. V and J are TRBV18 and TRBJ1-2; 9 bases fit TRBD1. The junction had 13 bases not matched to a gene; V was cut back by 3 bases and J by 5 bases. This CDR3 spans 17 amino acids. Germline CDR1 KGHSH, CDR2 LQKENI. In nucleotides, the CDR3 is TGTGCCAGCTCACCTTTTGTCCCCGGGACAGGGCATTATGGCTACACCTTC. Translated: CASSPFVPGTGHYGYTF.

The V call is TRBV15, the J call TRBJ2-5; 8 bases are a match to TRBD1. The CDR3 is 14 amino acids. The J segment lost 2 bases and the V segment lost 3 bases, leaving 2 bases of the junction unmatched. Per the germline V gene, CDR1 is LNHNV and CDR2 is YYDKDF (reference sequence). The CDR3 coding sequence is TGTGCCACCAGCAGTGGACAGGGACAAGAGACCCAGTACTTC. It translates to CATSSGQGQETQYF.

This rearrangement joins TRBV5-1 to TRBJ2-7; TRBD2 agrees at 8 bases. The CDR3 is 15 amino acids. The germline gives CDR1 SGHRS, CDR2 YFSETQ. Unmatched junction bases numbered 12, after V lost 4 bases and J lost 6 bases. For the CDR3, the DNA is TGCGCCAGCAGCCCAGGACTAGCCTCTTCCACCGAGCAGTACTTC. Protein product: CASSPGLASSTEQYF. Full variable domain (missing parts from reference TRBV5-1 and TRBJ2-7): KAGVTQTPRYLIKTRGQQVTLSCSPISGHRSVSWYQQTPGQGLQFLFEYFSETQRNKGNFPGRFSGRQFSNSRSEMNVSTLELGDSALYLCASSPGLASSTEQYFGPGTRLTVT.

Concerning this clone itself: The sample contains more than one DNA sequence encoding this CDR3. The CDR3 reads CASSRSGGSYNEQFF. CDR3 sequence (DNA): TGTGCCAGCAGTCGGAGCGGGGGGAGCTACAATGAGCAGTTCTTC. The chain uses TRBV2 and TRBJ2-1, with 9 nucleotides matching TRBD2. With V trimmed by 5 bases and J by 3 bases, 5 bases remained unmatched. Germline CDR1 is SNHLY and CDR2 is FYNNEI. The CDR3 has 15 residues. Combining the CDR3 with reference TRBV2 and TRBJ2-1 gives the whole variable domain EPEVTQTPSHQVTQMGQEVILRCVPISNHLYFYWYRQILGQKVEFLVSFYNNEISEKSEIFDDQFSVERPDGSNFTLKIRSTKLEDSAMYFCASSRSGGSYNEQFFGPGTRLTVL.

V gene TRBV28 combines with J gene TRBJ1-2; 7 bases are a match to TRBD1. Looked up from germline, CDR1 is MDHEN and CDR2 is SYDVKM. This CDR3 is 12 amino acids long. Unmatched junction bases numbered 5, after V lost 6 bases and J lost 7 bases. This chain's CDR3 is CASSRTGGGYTF. The CDR3 nucleotides read TGTGCCAGCAGCCGGACAGGCGGTGGCTACACCTTC.

The chain combines TRBV15 with TRBJ1-4, with 10 bases fitting TRBD1. This CDR3 is 15 amino acids long. Germline V gene sequence: CDR1 LNHNV, CDR2 YYDKDF (reference sequence). With V trimmed by 6 bases and J by 5 bases, 6 bases remained unmatched. The CDR3 is CATRRDRGLNEKLFF. The CDR3 DNA reads TGTGCCACCAGACGGGACAGGGGATTAAATGAAAAACTGTTTTTT. Full variable domain (remainder filled in from reference TRBV15 and TRBJ1-4): DAMVIQNPRYQVTQFGKPVTLSCSQTLNHNVMYWYQQKSSQAPKLLFHYYDKDFNNEADTPDNFQSRRPNTSFCFLDIRSPGLGDTAMYLCATRRDRGLNEKLFFGSGTQLSVL.